This TCR beta chain was captured in a study of T-cell memory formation after mild COVID-19. The CDR3 loop spans 17 amino acids. V was trimmed by 1 base and J by 6 bases, leaving 18 bases between them. Germline V gene sequence: CDR1 SGHTA, CDR2 FQGTGA. There are a few counts of this clonotype. One entry per CDR3 protein results from TCRdb running MiXCR on the 5' RACE reads. The table records approximately 82,000 distinct CDR3 sequences, around 13% of them present only once. Sequencing input: PBMCs or a T cell subset sorted from them (not recorded which). The TCR sequence derives from a young man who had mild COVID-19 (a few samples of this study predate the infection). Cell type and time point are not known. The chain recombines TRBV7-3 with TRBJ2-2; unclear D gene. CDR3 amino acids: CASSLIVSGEPSGELFF. For the CDR3, the DNA is TGTGCCAGCAGCTTAATCGTGTCTGGAGAGCCGTCCGGGGAGCTGTTTTTT.